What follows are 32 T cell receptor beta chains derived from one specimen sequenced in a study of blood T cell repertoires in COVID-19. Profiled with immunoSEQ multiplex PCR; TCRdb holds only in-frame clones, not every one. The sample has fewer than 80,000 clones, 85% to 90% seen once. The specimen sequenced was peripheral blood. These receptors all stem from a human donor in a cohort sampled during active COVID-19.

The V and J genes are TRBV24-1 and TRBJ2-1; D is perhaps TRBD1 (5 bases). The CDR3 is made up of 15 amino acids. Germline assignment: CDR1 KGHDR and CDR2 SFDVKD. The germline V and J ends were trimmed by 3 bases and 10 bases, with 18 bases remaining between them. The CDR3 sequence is CATSDPPGRGGEQFF. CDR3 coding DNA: TGTGCCACCAGTGATCCCCCCGGTAGGGGCGGAGAGCAGTTCTTC.

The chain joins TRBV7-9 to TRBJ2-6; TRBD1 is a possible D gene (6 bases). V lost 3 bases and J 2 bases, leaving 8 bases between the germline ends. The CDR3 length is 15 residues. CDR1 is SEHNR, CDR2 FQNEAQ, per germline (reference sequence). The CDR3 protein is CASSFRGTGANVLTF. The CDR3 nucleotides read TGTGCCAGCAGCTTCAGGGGCACTGGGGCCAACGTCCTGACTTTC.

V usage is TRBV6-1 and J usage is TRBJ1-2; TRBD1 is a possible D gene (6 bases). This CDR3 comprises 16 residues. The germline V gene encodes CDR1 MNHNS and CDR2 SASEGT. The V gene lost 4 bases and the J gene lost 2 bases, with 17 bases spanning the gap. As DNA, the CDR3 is TGTGCCAGCAGTGGGGGTGCGGGGGCGGGGAACTATGGCTACACCTTC. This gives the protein CASSGGAGAGNYGYTF.

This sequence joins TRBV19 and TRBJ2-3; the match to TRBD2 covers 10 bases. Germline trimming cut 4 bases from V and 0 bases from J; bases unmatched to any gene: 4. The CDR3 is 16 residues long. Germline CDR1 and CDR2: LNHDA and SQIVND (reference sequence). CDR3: CASSKGLARSTDTQYF. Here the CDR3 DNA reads TGTGCCAGTAGTAAGGGACTAGCGAGGAGCACAGATACGCAGTATTTT.

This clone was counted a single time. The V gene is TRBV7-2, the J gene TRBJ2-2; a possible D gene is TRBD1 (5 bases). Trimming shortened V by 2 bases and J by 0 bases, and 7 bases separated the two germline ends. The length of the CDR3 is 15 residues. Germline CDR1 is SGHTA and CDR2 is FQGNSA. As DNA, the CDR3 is TGTGCCAGCAGCTTATTAGGGGCGAACACCGGGGAGCTGTTTTTT. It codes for CASSLLGANTGELFF. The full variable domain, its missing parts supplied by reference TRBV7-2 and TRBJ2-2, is GAGVSQSPSNKVTEKGKDVELRCDPISGHTALYWYRQSLGQGLEFLIYFQGNSAPDKSGLPSDRFSAERTGGSVSTLTIQRTQQEDSAVYLCASSLLGANTGELFFGEGSRLTVL.

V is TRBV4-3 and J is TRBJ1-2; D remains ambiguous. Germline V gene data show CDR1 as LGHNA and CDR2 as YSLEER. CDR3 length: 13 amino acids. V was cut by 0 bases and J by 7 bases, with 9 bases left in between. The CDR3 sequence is CASSQDEVGGYTF. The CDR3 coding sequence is TGCGCCAGCAGCCAAGATGAAGTCGGTGGCTACACCTTC.

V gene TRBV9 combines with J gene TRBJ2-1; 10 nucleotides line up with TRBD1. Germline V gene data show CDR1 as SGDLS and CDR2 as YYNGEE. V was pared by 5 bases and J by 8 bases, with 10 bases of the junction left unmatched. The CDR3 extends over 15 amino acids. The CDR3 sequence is CASRGAGQGPDEQFF. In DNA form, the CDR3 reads TGTGCCAGCAGGGGAGCGGGACAGGGGCCCGATGAGCAGTTCTTC.

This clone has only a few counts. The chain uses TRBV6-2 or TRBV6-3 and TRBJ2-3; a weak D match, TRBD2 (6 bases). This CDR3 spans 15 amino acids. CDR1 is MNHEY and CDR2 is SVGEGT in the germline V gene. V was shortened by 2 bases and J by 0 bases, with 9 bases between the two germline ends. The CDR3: CASSYTGTSTDTQYF. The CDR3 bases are TGTGCCAGCAGTTACACCGGGACTAGCACAGATACGCAGTATTTT.

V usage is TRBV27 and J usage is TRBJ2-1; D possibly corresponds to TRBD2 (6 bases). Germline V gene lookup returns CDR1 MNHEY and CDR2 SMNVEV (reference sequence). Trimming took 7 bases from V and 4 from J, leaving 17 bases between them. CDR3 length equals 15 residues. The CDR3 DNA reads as TGTGCCAGCAACCCCGGGACTCGGCTTTACAATGAGCAGTTCTTC. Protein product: CASNPGTRLYNEQFF.

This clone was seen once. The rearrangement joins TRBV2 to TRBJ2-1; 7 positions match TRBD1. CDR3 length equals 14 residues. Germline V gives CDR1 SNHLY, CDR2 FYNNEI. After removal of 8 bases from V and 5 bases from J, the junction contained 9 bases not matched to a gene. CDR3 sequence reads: CASSTGTANNEQFF. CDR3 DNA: TGTGCCAGCTCCACCGGGACAGCCAACAATGAGCAGTTCTTC.

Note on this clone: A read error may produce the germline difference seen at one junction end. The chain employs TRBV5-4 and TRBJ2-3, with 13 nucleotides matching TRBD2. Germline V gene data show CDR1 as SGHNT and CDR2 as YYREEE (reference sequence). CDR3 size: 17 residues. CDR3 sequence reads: CAGSLRLAGGRTDTQYF. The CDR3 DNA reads TGTGCCGGCAGCTTGCGACTAGCGGGGGGCCGGACAGATACGCAGTATTTT.

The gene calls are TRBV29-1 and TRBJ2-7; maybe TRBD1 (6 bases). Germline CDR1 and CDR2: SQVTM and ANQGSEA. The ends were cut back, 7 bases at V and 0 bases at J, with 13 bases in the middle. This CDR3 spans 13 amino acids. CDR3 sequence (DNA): TGCAGCGAAAGTACAGGGAGCTCCTACGAGCAGTACTTC. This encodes CSESTGSSYEQYF.

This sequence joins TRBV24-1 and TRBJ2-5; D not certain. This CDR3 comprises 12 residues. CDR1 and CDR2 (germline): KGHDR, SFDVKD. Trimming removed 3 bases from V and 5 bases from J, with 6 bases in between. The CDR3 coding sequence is TGTGCCACCAGTGATACGAGGGAGACCCAGTACTTC. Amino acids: CATSDTRETQYF.

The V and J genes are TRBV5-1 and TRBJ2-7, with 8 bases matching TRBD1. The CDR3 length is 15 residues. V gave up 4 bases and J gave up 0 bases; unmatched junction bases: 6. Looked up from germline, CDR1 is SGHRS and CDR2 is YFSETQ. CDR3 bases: TGCGCCAGCAGCCTAGGACAGGGCCCCTCCTACGAGCAGTACTTC. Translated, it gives CASSLGQGPSYEQYF.

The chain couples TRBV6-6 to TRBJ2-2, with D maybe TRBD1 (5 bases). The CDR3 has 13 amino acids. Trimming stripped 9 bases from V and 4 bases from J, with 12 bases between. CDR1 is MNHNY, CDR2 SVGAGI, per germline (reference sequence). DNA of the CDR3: TGTGCCAGTAAAGGGGTCGGCACCGGGGAGCTGTTTTTT. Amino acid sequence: CASKGVGTGELFF.

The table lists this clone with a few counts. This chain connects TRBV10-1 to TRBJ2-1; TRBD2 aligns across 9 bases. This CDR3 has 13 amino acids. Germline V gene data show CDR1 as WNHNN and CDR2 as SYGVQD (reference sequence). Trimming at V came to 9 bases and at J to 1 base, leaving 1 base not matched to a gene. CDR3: CASSGGSYNEQFF. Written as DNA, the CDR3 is TGCGCCAGTAGCGGGGGATCCTACAATGAGCAGTTCTTC.

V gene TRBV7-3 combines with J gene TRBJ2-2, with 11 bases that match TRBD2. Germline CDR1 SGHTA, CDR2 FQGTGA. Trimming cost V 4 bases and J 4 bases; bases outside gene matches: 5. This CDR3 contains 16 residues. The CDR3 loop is CASSSVAGGVTGELFF. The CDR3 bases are TGTGCCAGCAGCTCCGTAGCGGGAGGGGTCACCGGGGAGCTGTTTTTT.

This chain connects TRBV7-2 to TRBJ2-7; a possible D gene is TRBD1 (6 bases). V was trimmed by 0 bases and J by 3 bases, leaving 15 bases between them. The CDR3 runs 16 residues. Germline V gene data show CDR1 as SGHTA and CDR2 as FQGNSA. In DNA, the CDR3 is TGTGCCAGCAGCTTAGCACCAACAGGGTTAAACTACGAGCAGTACTTC. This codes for CASSLAPTGLNYEQYF.

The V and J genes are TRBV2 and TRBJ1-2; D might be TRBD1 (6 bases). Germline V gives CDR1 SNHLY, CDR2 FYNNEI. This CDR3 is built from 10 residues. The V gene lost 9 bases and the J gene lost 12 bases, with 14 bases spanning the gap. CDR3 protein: CARTGFSHTF. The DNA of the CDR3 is TGTGCCAGAACAGGGTTTTCTCACACCTTC.

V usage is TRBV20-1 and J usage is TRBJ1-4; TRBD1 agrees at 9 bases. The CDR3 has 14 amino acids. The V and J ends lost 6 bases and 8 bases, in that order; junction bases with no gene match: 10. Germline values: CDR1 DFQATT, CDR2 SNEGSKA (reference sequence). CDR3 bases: TGCAGTGCGAGTCCGGGACAGGGCGTAGAAAAACTGTTTTTT. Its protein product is CSASPGQGVEKLFF.

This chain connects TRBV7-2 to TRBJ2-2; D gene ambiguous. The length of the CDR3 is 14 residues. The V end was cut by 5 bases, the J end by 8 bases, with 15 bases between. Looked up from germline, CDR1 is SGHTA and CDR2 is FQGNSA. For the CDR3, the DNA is TGTGCCAGCAGCCCCCTCCGACATTCAGGGGAGCTGTTTTTT. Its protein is CASSPLRHSGELFF.

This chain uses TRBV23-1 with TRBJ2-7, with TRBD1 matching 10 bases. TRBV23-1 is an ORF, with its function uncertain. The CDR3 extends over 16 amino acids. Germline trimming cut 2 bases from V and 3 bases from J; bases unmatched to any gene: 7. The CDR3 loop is CASSQVSTGGIYEQYF. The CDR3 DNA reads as TGCGCCAGCAGTCAAGTGTCGACAGGGGGCATCTACGAGCAGTACTTC.

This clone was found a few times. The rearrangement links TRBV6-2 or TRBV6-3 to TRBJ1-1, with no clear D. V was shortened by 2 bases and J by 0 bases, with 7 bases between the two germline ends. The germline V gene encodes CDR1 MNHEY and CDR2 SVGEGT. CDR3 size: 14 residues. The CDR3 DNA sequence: TGTGCCAGCAGTTACGGGCGACTGAACACTGAAGCTTTCTTT. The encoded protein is CASSYGRLNTEAFF.

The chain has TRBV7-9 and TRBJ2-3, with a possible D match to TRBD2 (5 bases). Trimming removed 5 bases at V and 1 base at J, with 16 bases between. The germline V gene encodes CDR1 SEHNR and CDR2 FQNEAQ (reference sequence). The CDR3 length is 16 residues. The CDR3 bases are TGTGCCAGCAGCCTCGAGGGAATACTCCGCACAGATACGCAGTATTTT. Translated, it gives CASSLEGILRTDTQYF.

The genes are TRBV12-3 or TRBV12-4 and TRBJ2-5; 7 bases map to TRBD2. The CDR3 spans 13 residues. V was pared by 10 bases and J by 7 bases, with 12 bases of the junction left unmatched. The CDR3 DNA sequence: TGTGCCACTTGCGGCGGGGAGGGCCTGACCCAGTACTTC. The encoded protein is CATCGGEGLTQYF.

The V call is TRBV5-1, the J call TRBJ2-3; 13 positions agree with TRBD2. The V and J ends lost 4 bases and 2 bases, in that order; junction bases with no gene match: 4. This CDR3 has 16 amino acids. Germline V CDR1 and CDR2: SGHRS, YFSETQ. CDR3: CASSVGLAGITDTQYF. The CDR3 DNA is TGCGCCAGCAGCGTGGGACTAGCGGGAATCACAGATACGCAGTATTTT.

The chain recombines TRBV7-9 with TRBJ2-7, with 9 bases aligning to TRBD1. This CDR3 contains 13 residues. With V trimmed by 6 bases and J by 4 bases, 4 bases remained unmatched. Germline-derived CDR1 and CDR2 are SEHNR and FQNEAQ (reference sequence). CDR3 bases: TGTGCCAGCAGACTGACAGGGGGGTACGAGCAGTACTTC. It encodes CASRLTGGYEQYF.

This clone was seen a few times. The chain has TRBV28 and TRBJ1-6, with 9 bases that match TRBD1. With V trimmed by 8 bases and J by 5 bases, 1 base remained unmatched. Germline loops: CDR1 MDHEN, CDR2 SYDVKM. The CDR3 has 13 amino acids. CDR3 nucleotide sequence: TGTGCCAGCGGGACAGGGCATAATTCACCCCTCCACTTT. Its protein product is CASGTGHNSPLHF. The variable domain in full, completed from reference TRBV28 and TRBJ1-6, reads DVKVTQSSRYLVKRTGEKVFLECVQDMDHENMFWYRQDPGLGLRLIYFSYDVKMKEKGDIPEGYSVSREKKERFSLILESASTNQTSMYLCASGTGHNSPLHFGNGTRLTVT.

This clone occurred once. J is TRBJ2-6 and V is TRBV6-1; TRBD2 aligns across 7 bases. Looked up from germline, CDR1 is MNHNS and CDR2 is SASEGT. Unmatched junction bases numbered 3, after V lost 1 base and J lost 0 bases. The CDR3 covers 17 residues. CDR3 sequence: CASSEGGGYSGANVLTF. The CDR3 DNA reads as TGTGCCAGCAGTGAAGGGGGGGGTTACTCTGGGGCCAACGTCCTGACTTTC.

CDR3 nucleotides: TGTGCCAGCAGCTTACTGGTTGGACAGGGACGCTCTGGGGCCAACGTCCTGACTTTC. Protein product: CASSLLVGQGRSGANVLTF. The rearrangement uses TRBV11-2 and TRBJ2-6; 8 nucleotides agree with TRBD1. V was clipped by 2 bases and J by 0 bases; unmatched bases: 9. CDR3 size: 19 residues. Germline assignment: CDR1 SGHAT and CDR2 FQNNGV.

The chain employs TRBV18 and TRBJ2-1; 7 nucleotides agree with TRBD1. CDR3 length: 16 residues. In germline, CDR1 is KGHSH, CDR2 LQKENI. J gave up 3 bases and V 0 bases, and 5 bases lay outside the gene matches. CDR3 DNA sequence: TGTGCCAGCTCACCACCGACAGGGATAAACTACAATGAGCAGTTCTTC. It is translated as CASSPPTGINYNEQFF.

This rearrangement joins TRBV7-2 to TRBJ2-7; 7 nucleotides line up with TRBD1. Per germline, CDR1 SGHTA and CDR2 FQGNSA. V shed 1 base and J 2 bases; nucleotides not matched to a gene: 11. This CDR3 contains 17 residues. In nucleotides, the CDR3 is TGTGCCAGCAGCTTAGGGCTTAGAATAGGGGGCGCCTACGAGCAGTACTTC. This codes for CASSLGLRIGGAYEQYF.